This section outlines one T cell receptor (beta chain) sequence together with its context. Other DNA sequences in this sample translate to the same CDR3. Germline assignment: CDR1 SGHDT and CDR2 YYEEEE. The junction had 0 bases not matched to a gene; V was cut back by 3 bases and J by 1 base. The CDR3 is made up of 14 amino acids. This entry belongs to a study of shared clonotypes between healthy human individuals. Replicate PCRs from sorted subsets contained approximately 200 ng DNA, which is some 32,000 T cell genomes. Only in-frame clones appear in the TCRdb table, and some are missing; sequencing was by immunoSEQ multiplex PCR. The sample holds 2 million to 2.5 million clones, approximately 96% seen once.

This receptor was obtained from a man between 18 and 29 years old in good health. The chain joins TRBV5-6 to TRBJ1-3, with 8 bases that match TRBD1. Material for sequencing was naive CD4+ T cells sorted from blood. Subset reported: CD45RA+ positively selected. The CDR3 loop reads CASSWTGSGNTIYF. CDR3 DNA sequence: TGTGCCAGCAGCTGGACAGGGTCTGGAAACACCATATATTTT.